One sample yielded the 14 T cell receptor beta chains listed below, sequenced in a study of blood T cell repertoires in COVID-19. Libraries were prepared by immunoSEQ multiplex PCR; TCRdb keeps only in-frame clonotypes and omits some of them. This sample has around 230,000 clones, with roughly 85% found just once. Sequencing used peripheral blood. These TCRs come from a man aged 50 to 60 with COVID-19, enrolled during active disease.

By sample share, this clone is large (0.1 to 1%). The CDR3 loop is CATSREFGTPGGQPQHF. Here the CDR3 DNA reads TGTGCCACCAGCAGAGAGTTCGGGACACCGGGAGGTCAGCCCCAGCATTTT. The chain joins TRBV15 to TRBJ1-5, with a weak D call TRBD1 (6 bases). The CDR3 loop spans 17 amino acids. Looked up from germline, CDR1 is LNHNV and CDR2 is YYDKDF (reference sequence). V lost 0 bases and J lost 6, with 18 bases in between.

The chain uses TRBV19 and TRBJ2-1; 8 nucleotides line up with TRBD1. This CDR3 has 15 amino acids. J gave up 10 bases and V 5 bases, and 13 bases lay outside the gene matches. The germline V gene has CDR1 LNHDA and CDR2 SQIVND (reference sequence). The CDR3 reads CASSALDRAGQEQFF. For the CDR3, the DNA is TGTGCCAGTAGTGCCTTGGACAGGGCTGGTCAGGAGCAGTTCTTC.

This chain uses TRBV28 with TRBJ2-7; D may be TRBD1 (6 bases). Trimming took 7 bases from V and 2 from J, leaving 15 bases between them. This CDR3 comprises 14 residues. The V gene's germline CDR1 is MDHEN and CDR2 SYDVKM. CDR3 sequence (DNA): TGTGCCAGCATTCCCCCGGGGACAACCTACGAGCAGTACTTC. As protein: CASIPPGTTYEQYF.

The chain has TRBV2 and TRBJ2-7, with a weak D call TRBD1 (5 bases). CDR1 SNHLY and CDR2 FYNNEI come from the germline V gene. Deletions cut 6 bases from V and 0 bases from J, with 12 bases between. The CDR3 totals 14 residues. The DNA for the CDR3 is TGTGCCAGCAGGCGACAGAAAAGCTCCTACGAGCAGTACTTC. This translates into CASRRQKSSYEQYF.

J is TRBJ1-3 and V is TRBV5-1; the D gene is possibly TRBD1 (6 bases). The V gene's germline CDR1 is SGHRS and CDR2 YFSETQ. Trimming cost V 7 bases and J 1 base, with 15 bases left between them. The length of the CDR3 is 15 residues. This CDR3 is CASSEQGVSGNTIYF. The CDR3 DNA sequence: TGCGCCAGCTCCGAACAGGGAGTTTCTGGAAACACCATATATTTT.

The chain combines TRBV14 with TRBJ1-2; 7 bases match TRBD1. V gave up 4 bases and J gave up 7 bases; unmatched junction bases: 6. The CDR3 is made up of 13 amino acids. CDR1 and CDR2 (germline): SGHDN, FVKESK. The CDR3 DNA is TGTGCCAGCAGCCCACAGGGGATGGGTGGCTACACCTTC. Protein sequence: CASSPQGMGGYTF.

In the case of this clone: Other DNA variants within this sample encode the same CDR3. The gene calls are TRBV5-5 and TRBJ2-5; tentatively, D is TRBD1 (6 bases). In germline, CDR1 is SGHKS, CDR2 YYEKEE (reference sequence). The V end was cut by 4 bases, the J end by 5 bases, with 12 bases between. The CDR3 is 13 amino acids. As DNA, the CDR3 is TGTGCCAGCAGCCTCCAGGGGCGCGAGACCCAGTACTTC. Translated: CASSLQGRETQYF.

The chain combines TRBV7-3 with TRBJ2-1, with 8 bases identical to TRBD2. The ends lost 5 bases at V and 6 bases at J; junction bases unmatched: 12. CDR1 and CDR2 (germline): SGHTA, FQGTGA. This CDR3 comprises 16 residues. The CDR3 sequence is CASSPVSGGGLNEQFF. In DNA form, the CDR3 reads TGTGCCAGCAGCCCCGTTTCGGGGGGGGGCCTCAATGAGCAGTTCTTC.

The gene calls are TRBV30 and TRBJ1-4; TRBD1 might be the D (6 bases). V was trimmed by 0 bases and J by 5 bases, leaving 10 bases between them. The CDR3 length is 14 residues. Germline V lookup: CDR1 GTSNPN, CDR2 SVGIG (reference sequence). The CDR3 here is CAWSVGQINEKLFF. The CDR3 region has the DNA TGTGCCTGGAGTGTAGGACAGATAAATGAAAAACTGTTTTTT.

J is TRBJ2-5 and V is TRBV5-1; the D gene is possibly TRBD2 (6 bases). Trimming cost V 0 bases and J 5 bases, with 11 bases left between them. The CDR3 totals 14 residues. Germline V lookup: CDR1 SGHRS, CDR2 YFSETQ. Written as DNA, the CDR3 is TGCGCCAGCAGCTTGGCGGGGGTTGGGGAGACCCAGTACTTC. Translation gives CASSLAGVGETQYF.

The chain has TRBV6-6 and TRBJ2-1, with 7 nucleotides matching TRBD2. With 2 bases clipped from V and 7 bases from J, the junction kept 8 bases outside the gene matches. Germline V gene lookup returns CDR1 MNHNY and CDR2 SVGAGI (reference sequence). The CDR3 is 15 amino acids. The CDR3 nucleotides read TGTGCCAGCAGTTACCAGGGAGGGTCTAGGAATGAGCAGTTCTTC. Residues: CASSYQGGSRNEQFF.

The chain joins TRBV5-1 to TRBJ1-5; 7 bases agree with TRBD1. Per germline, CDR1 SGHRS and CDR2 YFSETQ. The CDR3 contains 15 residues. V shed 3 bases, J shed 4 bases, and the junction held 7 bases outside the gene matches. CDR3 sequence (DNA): TGCGCCAGCAGCTCCGGGACAGCTAAGAATCAGCCCCAGCATTTT. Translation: CASSSGTAKNQPQHF.

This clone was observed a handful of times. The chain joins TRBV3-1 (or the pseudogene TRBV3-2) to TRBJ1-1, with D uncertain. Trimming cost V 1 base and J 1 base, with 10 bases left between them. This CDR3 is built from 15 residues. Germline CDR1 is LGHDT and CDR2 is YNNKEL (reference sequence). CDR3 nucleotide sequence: TGTGCCAGCAGCCAAGCTTCCCGGGGGAACACTGAAGCTTTCTTT. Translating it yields CASSQASRGNTEAFF.

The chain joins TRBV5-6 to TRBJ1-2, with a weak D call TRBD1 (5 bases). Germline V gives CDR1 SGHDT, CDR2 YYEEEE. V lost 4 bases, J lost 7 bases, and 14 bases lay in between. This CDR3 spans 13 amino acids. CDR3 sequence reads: CASSPGGGPGYTF. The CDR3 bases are TGTGCCAGCAGCCCGGGGGGAGGGCCTGGCTACACCTTC.